These T cell receptor beta chains were read from a single sample in a study of a mutant IDH1 vaccine in newly diagnosed glioma. Here immunoSEQ multiplex PCR was the method, and the copy in TCRdb shows in-frame clones only, minus some. Altogether around 40,000 clones are present, under 80% being singletons, with the ten largest covering 6.3%. These receptors' targets are unknown. Sequenced here: PBMCs, sampled from a glioma patient whose treatment included an IDH1 peptide vaccine. These receptors were taken from a woman in her forties with glioma. Some clones in this sample may be carry-over from other donors' samples. Both conserved end residues are part of each CDR3. The D gene is left open where the match is weak. The size of a clone is reported for some rows only, either as once, few or many, or as a class for expanded clones.

j_gene	v_gene	d_gene	abundance	CDR3aa	CDR3nt
TRBJ2-3	TRBV27	TRBD1	few	CASSSTTPGTGVSDTQYF	TGTGCCAGCAGTTCAACTACCCCCGGGACAGGAGTATCAGATACGCAGTATTTT
TRBJ1-4	TRBV6-6	-	-	CASLPGWGEKLFF	TGTGCCAGCCTCCCCGGTTGGGGTGAAAAACTGTTTTTT
TRBJ2-5	TRBV19	-	-	CASSRGRGYEETQYF	TGTGCCAGTAGTAGGGGCAGGGGTTATGAAGAGACCCAGTACTTC
TRBJ1-3	TRBV25-1	-	-	CASSEWGKGNTIYF	TGTGCCAGCAGTGAATGGGGGAAGGGAAACACCATATATTTT
TRBJ1-2	TRBV4-1	TRBD1	few	CASSHPFRGQGNYGYTF	TGCGCCAGCAGCCACCCTTTCAGGGGACAGGGGAACTATGGCTACACCTTC
TRBJ2-1	TRBV7-9	-	-	CASSLVGDTEQFF	TGTGCCAGCAGCCTAGTAGGGGATACTGAGCAGTTCTTC
TRBJ1-1	TRBV6-5	-	-	CASRTGQSKAFF	TGTGCCAGCAGGACAGGACAGTCGAAAGCTTTCTTT
TRBJ1-6	TRBV23-1	-	-	CASSTRNRDNFQGPLHF	TGCGCCAGCAGTACACGAAACCGGGACAACTTCCAAGGACCCCTCCACTTT
TRBJ2-3	TRBV5-6	-	-	CASSLETTDTQYF	TGTGCCAGCAGCCTGGAGACCACAGATACGCAGTATTTT
TRBJ2-7	TRBV7-2	-	-	CASSSLGEQYF	TGTGCCAGCAGCTCCTTAGGGGAGCAGTACTTC
TRBJ1-1	TRBV5-1	-	-	CASSLGGQGDTEAFF	TGCGCCAGCAGCTTGGGGGGCCAGGGTGACACTGAAGCTTTCTTT
TRBJ2-7	TRBV6-6	-	-	CASSYSGGTSDYEQYF	TGTGCCAGCAGTTACTCAGGCGGGACAAGCGATTACGAGCAGTACTTC
TRBJ1-2	TRBV7-9	-	-	CASRDQDGYTF	TGTGCCAGCAGGGATCAGGATGGCTACACCTTC
TRBJ2-5	TRBV7-3	-	-	CASSLRGETQYF	TGTGCCAGCAGCTTAAGGGGGGAGACCCAGTACTTC
TRBJ2-3	TRBV5-1	-	-	CASSLDPASTDTQYF	TGCGCCAGCAGCTTGGACCCAGCTAGCACAGATACGCAGTATTTT
TRBJ2-7	TRBV7-2	-	-	CASSHGPGVQTYEQYF	TGTGCCAGCAGCCATGGACCGGGGGTTCAGACCTACGAGCAGTACTTC
TRBJ1-2	TRBV5-1	-	-	CASSLDVSNYGYTF	TGCGCCAGCAGCTTGGACGTCTCTAACTATGGCTACACCTTC
TRBJ2-3	TRBV30	-	-	CAWMRGLSTDTQYF	TGTGCCTGGATGCGGGGCCTTAGCACAGATACGCAGTATTTT
TRBJ2-3	TRBV6-4	TRBD1	-	CASSDRGDADTQYF	TGTGCCAGCAGCGACAGGGGGGACGCAGATACGCAGTATTTT
TRBJ1-2	TRBV21-1	-	-	CATEGGYGYTF	TGTGCCACCGAAGGGGGGTATGGCTACACCTTC
TRBJ2-1	TRBV7-6	TRBD1	once	CASSFKTPGTATNEQFF	TGTGCCAGCAGCTTCAAGACCCCCGGGACAGCTACCAATGAGCAGTTCTTC
TRBJ1-5	TRBV9	-	few	CASSLRDSNQPQHF	TGTGCCAGCAGCCTGAGGGATAGCAATCAGCCCCAGCATTTT
TRBJ2-7	TRBV5-5	-	-	CASSLAYYEQYF	TGTGCCAGCAGCTTAGCCTACTACGAGCAGTACTTC
TRBJ2-5	TRBV11-2	-	-	CASSLARTQYF	TGTGCCAGCAGCTTAGCAAGGACCCAGTACTTC
TRBJ1-5	TRBV5-5	-	-	CASSLGANENQPQHF	TGTGCCAGCAGCTTGGGCGCCAACGAAAATCAGCCCCAGCATTTT
TRBJ2-5	TRBV19	TRBD2	-	CASSGEGLAGVGETQYF	TGTGCCAGTAGTGGCGAAGGACTAGCGGGCGTTGGGGAGACCCAGTACTTC
TRBJ1-1	TRBV7-2	TRBD1	few	CASSLWGQGTNTEAFF	TGTGCCAGCAGCTTATGGGGACAGGGGACAAACACTGAAGCTTTCTTT
TRBJ1-2	TRBV7-8	-	-	CASSPSLTF	TGTGCCAGCAGCCCCAGCTTGACCTTC
TRBJ1-2	TRBV6-1	-	-	CASRLRAAFF	TGTGCCAGCAGACTCAGGGCGGCGTTCTTC
TRBJ1-5	TRBV27	-	-	CASRPEGRNQPQHF	TGTGCCAGCAGGCCAGAAGGGAGAAATCAGCCCCAGCATTTT
TRBJ1-1	TRBV2	-	-	CASSDREGTEAFF	TGTGCCAGCAGTGACAGGGAAGGAACTGAAGCTTTCTTT
TRBJ2-5	TRBV5-1	TRBD2	once	CASSLGASGKETQYF	TGCGCCAGCAGCTTGGGGGCTAGCGGAAAAGAGACCCAGTACTTC
TRBJ1-2	TRBV9	-	-	CASSADPGQRGDGYTF	TGTGCCAGCAGCGCAGACCCGGGACAACGGGGGGACGGCTACACCTTC
TRBJ1-4	TRBV7-8	-	-	CASSQLRQSNEKLFF	TGTGCCAGCAGTCAACTCCGACAGTCTAATGAAAAACTGTTTTTT
TRBJ2-2	TRBV2	TRBD2	-	CASGGLSNTGELFF	TGTGCCAGCGGGGGACTATCGAACACCGGGGAGCTGTTTTTT
TRBJ1-1	TRBV5-1	TRBD1	-	CASSLVPLDRANTEAFF	TGCGCCAGCAGCTTGGTACCCTTGGACAGGGCGAACACTGAAGCTTTCTTT
TRBJ1-2	TRBV5-1	-	-	CASSLEGRGPYGYTF	TGCGCCAGCAGCTTGGAGGGTCGGGGGCCCTATGGCTACACCTTC
TRBJ1-4	TRBV30	-	few	CAWGGEKLFF	TGTGCCTGGGGGGGGGAAAAACTGTTTTTT
TRBJ2-7	TRBV9	TRBD2	-	CASSSGLAYEQYF	TGTGCCAGCAGCTCCGGACTAGCCTACGAGCAGTACTTC
TRBJ2-2	TRBV4-1	TRBD1	-	CASSQRGDRAGGELFF	TGCGCCAGCAGCCAAAGGGGAGACAGGGCGGGCGGGGAGCTGTTTTTT
TRBJ1-5	TRBV7-2	-	-	CASSLPGGGQPQHF	TGTGCCAGTAGCCTCCCCGGGGGAGGACAGCCCCAGCATTTT
TRBJ2-7	TRBV4-3	-	-	CASSQSQAGGNYEQYF	TGCGCCAGCAGCCAATCACAAGCAGGGGGGAACTACGAGCAGTACTTC
TRBJ1-2	TRBV28	-	few	CASGSGFGYTF	TGTGCCAGCGGATCAGGTTTCGGCTACACCTTC
TRBJ2-2	TRBV9	TRBD2	-	CASSVETSGATGELFF	TGTGCCAGCAGCGTAGAGACTAGCGGGGCCACCGGGGAGCTGTTTTTT
TRBJ2-5	TRBV30	-	few	CAWARLGETQYF	TGTGCCTGGGCTCGACTAGGGGAGACCCAGTACTTC
TRBJ2-2	TRBV29-1	TRBD1	-	CSADRGPGELFF	TGCAGCGCGGACAGGGGCCCCGGGGAGCTGTTTTTT
TRBJ2-7	TRBV30	-	-	CAWRNKGAGGRDEQYF	TGTGCCTGGAGGAACAAGGGGGCGGGGGGTCGGGACGAGCAGTACTTC
TRBJ2-7	TRBV9	TRBD1	-	CASSVGQGLVEQYF	TGTGCCAGCAGCGTAGGACAGGGTCTGGTGGAGCAGTACTTC